Following are 11 T cell receptor beta chains from one sample sequenced in a study of monozygotic twins with inflammatory bowel disease. For each CDR3 protein, TCRdb gives one entry from its re-call of the 5' RACE reads, without DNA. This sample's clone table lists around 230,000 distinct CDR3 sequences. The sequencing input was blood. All receptors derive from a human donor with ulcerative colitis or Crohn's disease, or a healthy co-twin of an affected twin (not recorded which).

The chain joins TRBV5-1 to TRBJ2-6; no DNA is available, so the TRBD2 call from TCRdb remains unchecked. In germline, CDR1 is SGHRS, CDR2 YFSETQ. The CDR3 has 19 amino acids. The CDR3 is CASSLFTGDLGGGANVLTF.

This chain connects TRBV15 to TRBJ2-5; TCRdb names TRBD2, which stays unverified in the absence of DNA. The CDR3 has 15 amino acids. Germline CDR1 and CDR2: LNHNV and YYDKDF (reference sequence). This CDR3 is CATSRDQDSGGTQYF.

The chain employs TRBV11-2 and TRBJ1-4; TCRdb's assignment of TRBD1 cannot be checked, as there is no DNA. This CDR3 is built from 13 residues. In germline, CDR1 is SGHAT, CDR2 FQNNGV. CDR3 region: CASSLTGEEKLFF.

J is TRBJ1-2 and V is TRBV6-1; TCRdb indicates TRBD1, and absent DNA this call remains unverified. The CDR3 has 16 residues. Germline lookup yields CDR1 MNHNS and CDR2 SASEGT. The CDR3 reads CASSPPGTGGTSGYTF.

The CDR3 loop reads CAISAAQNTEAFF. The V and J genes are TRBV10-3 and TRBJ1-1. The CDR3 totals 13 residues. Per the germline V gene, CDR1 is ENHRY and CDR2 is SYGVKD.

The rearrangement joins TRBV3-1 to TRBJ1-1. Germline V gene data show CDR1 as LGHDT and CDR2 as YNNKEL (reference sequence). The CDR3 runs to 14 residues. The chain's CDR3 is CASSRYRQNTEAFF.

The rearrangement uses TRBV20-1 and TRBJ1-1; checking the TCRdb D call of TRBD1 is not possible without DNA. Germline V gene data show CDR1 as DFQATT and CDR2 as SNEGSKA (reference sequence). The CDR3 is made up of 13 amino acids. CDR3 sequence: CSASTGVGTEAFF.

V is TRBV7-9 and J is TRBJ1-1; checking the TCRdb D call of TRBD1 is not possible without DNA. The CDR3 sequence is 16 residues long. CDR1 SEHNR and CDR2 FQNEAQ come from the germline V gene (reference sequence). CDR3: CASSPGQGARPTEAFF.

The gene calls are TRBV12-3 or TRBV12-4 and TRBJ1-2. This CDR3 has 13 amino acids. The CDR3 region is CASSLVAEHGYTF.

This chain connects TRBV5-6 to TRBJ1-1; the D gene TCRdb calls, TRBD1, cannot be checked with no DNA. The germline V gene has CDR1 SGHDT and CDR2 YYEEEE. This CDR3 has 15 amino acids. CDR3 loop: CASSSGQPMNTEAFF.

CDR3 amino acids: CSVRPETETQYF. V is TRBV29-1 and J is TRBJ2-5. CDR1 SQVTM and CDR2 ANQGSEA come from the germline V gene. The CDR3 is 12 amino acids.